One sample yielded the 22 T cell receptor beta chains listed below, sequenced in a study of response to subunit inactivated influenza vaccine (dated by TCRdb to the late 2010s). Libraries were prepared through RT-PCR. The run used an Illumina HiSeq 2500. In TCRdb, the public reads were trimmed at Q25 with fastp and aligned with MiXCR, with productive beta chains retained. CDR3 protein duplicates are merged, each entry listing the most common genes and DNA. This sample comprises around 480,000 distinct CDR3 sequences, approximately 11% of them detected only once. The top ten clones comprise about 12% of the sample. The time point tag for this specimen amounts to: 40 to 45 days after influenza vaccine administration. The material sequenced was PBMCs from blood, taken 35 to 45 days after vaccination. The origin of the receptors is a man aged 45 to 65 who received an inactivated influenza vaccine. Donor details come from another sample of the same person, matched by shared clones.

This clonotype was counted a few times. V and J are TRBV2 and TRBJ2-1; 7 bases are a match to TRBD2. This CDR3 has 16 residues. With V trimmed by 3 bases and J by 7 bases, 12 bases remained unmatched. Germline V gene data show CDR1 as SNHLY and CDR2 as FYNNEI. DNA of the CDR3: TGTGCCAGCAGTGACGTAGATGGACTAGTGGGTAATGAGCAGTTCTTC. Residues: CASSDVDGLVGNEQFF.

This clonotype was seen at least ten times. The J gene is TRBJ2-5, the V gene TRBV3-1; no definite D call. The germline CDR1 and CDR2 sequences are LGHDT and YNNKEL (reference sequence). Trimming cost V 0 bases and J 5 bases, with 7 bases left between them. This CDR3 has 13 amino acids. The CDR3 region is CASSQDPGETQYF. For the CDR3, the DNA is TGTGCCAGCAGCCAAGATCCGGGTGAGACCCAGTACTTC.

CDR3 protein: CASSLVASGDSEQYF. The CDR3 bases are TGCGCCAGCAGCTTGGTGGCTAGCGGGGACTCCGAGCAGTACTTC. The rearrangement uses TRBV5-1 and TRBJ2-7; TRBD2 matches 9 bases. This CDR3 is built from 15 residues. Germline values: CDR1 SGHRS, CDR2 YFSETQ. With 0 bases clipped from V and 6 bases from J, the junction kept 7 bases outside the gene matches.

There are a few counts of this clonotype. The chain uses TRBV6-2 or TRBV6-3 and TRBJ2-1; tentatively, D is TRBD1 (6 bases). CDR1 MNHEY and CDR2 SVGEGT come from the germline V gene. Trimming took off 2 bases at V and 7 bases at J, with 15 bases between the two ends. This CDR3 region has 15 residues. The chain's CDR3 is CASSYMGHPINEQFF. The CDR3 coding sequence is TGTGCCAGCAGTTACATGGGACACCCCATTAATGAGCAGTTCTTC.

This clonotype was recorded at least ten times. The J gene is TRBJ2-7, the V gene TRBV12-3 or TRBV12-4; a weak D match, TRBD2 (5 bases). With 8 bases removed from V and 3 bases from J, the gap between germline ends came to 17 bases. This CDR3 contains 14 residues. The CDR3 is CASSRSGRGYEQYF. The DNA for the CDR3 is TGTGCCAGCTCTAGATCGGGAAGAGGCTACGAGCAGTACTTC.

This clonotype was counted a few times. The chain combines TRBV7-9 with TRBJ2-1; D is unresolved. Germline V lookup: CDR1 SEHNR, CDR2 FQNEAQ (reference sequence). The CDR3 covers 14 residues. The V end lost 1 base, the J end lost 1 base, and 5 bases lay between the germline ends. The CDR3 region has the DNA TGTGCCAGCAGCTTAGGTTATTCCTACAATGAGCAGTTCTTC. Its translation: CASSLGYSYNEQFF.

This clonotype is a singleton in its sample. The genes are TRBV11-2 and TRBJ2-7; 9 bases match TRBD2. Per the germline V gene, CDR1 is SGHAT and CDR2 is FQNNGV. V dropped 7 bases and J dropped 0; count of bases not matched to a gene: 10. This CDR3 is built from 16 residues. The CDR3 loop reads CASNPGLAGSSYEQYF. DNA of the CDR3: TGTGCCAGCAACCCCGGGCTAGCGGGGAGCTCCTACGAGCAGTACTTC. Supplemented by reference TRBV11-2 and TRBJ2-7, the full variable domain reads EAGVAQSPRYKIIEKRQSVAFWCNPISGHATLYWYQQILGQGPKLLIQFQNNGVVDDSQLPKDRFSAERLKGVDSTLKIQPAKLEDSAVYLCASNPGLAGSSYEQYFGPGTRLTVT.

This clonotype was counted ten times or more. This rearrangement joins TRBV12-3 or TRBV12-4 to TRBJ2-2; 14 bases agree with TRBD2. V dropped 6 bases and J dropped 5; count of bases not matched to a gene: 17. This CDR3 comprises 20 residues. This CDR3 reads CASRDPQWTSGGSWTGELFF. CDR3 nucleotides: TGTGCCAGCAGGGACCCCCAATGGACTAGCGGGGGGAGTTGGACCGGGGAGCTGTTTTTT.

This CDR3 reads CASRKGGNTEAFF. The CDR3 DNA reads TGCGCCAGCAGGAAGGGTGGGAACACTGAAGCTTTCTTT. V usage is TRBV4-1 and J usage is TRBJ1-1; unclear D gene. V lost 6 bases, J lost 1 base, and 9 bases lay in between. CDR3 length: 13 residues. The germline V gene has CDR1 MGHRA and CDR2 YSYEKL.

This clonotype was seen at least ten times. The J gene is TRBJ1-4, the V gene TRBV29-1; the match to TRBD1 covers 7 bases. Germline V gene lookup returns CDR1 SQVTM and CDR2 ANQGSEA. The CDR3 spans 14 residues. V trimming: 1 base; J trimming: 7 bases; junction bases outside the gene matches: 6. The CDR3: CSVEVGGGGEKLFF. The CDR3 coding sequence is TGCAGCGTTGAAGTCGGAGGGGGCGGTGAAAAACTGTTTTTT.

To note about this clonotype: At one end, the junction sequence differs from germline, possibly due to a read error. The chain couples TRBV12-3 or TRBV12-4 to TRBJ2-3; 9 positions match TRBD2. The CDR3 consists of 15 residues. In DNA form, the CDR3 reads TGTGCCAGCAGCAACGCCGGGACTAGCAAAGATACGCAGTATTTT. Encoded protein: CASSNAGTSKDTQYF.

DNA of the CDR3: TGTGCCAGCAGCCCAGGACAGGGGAAATTTTCCTCTGGGGCCAACGTCCTGACTTTC. This gives the protein CASSPGQGKFSSGANVLTF. The chain uses TRBV11-2 and TRBJ2-6; 9 positions match TRBD1. The CDR3 loop spans 19 amino acids. Germline values: CDR1 SGHAT, CDR2 FQNNGV. The ends lost 5 bases at V and 0 bases at J; junction bases unmatched: 11.

This clonotype showed up just a few times. The chain uses TRBV15 and TRBJ2-3; D is perhaps TRBD2 (6 bases). Germline CDR1 and CDR2: LNHNV and YYDKDF (reference sequence). The germline V and J ends were trimmed by 1 base and 5 bases, with 16 bases remaining between them. The CDR3 covers 16 residues. CDR3 region: CATSRGGSGVVDTQYF. CDR3 nucleotides: TGTGCCACCAGCAGAGGTGGGTCGGGAGTCGTAGATACGCAGTATTTT.

The V call is TRBV11-2, the J call TRBJ2-1, with D perhaps matching TRBD1 (5 bases). CDR3 length: 10 residues. V was trimmed by 8 bases and J by 9 bases, leaving 8 bases between them. Germline V CDR1 and CDR2: SGHAT, FQNNGV. In nucleotides, the CDR3 is TGTGCCAGCCAGGGATTTGAGCAGTTCTTC. It encodes CASQGFEQFF. The full variable domain, in which reference TRBV11-2 and TRBJ2-1 provide the parts outside the CDR3, is EAGVAQSPRYKIIEKRQSVAFWCNPISGHATLYWYQQILGQGPKLLIQFQNNGVVDDSQLPKDRFSAERLKGVDSTLKIQPAKLEDSAVYLCASQGFEQFFGPGTRLTVL.

The CDR3 DNA is TGCGCCAGCAGCCAACCCGGACAGGGGATAGGAGAGCAGTACTTC. Its translation is CASSQPGQGIGEQYF. The genes are TRBV4-3 and TRBJ2-7; 9 nucleotides line up with TRBD1. Germline CDR1 reads LGHNA; CDR2 reads YSLEER. The CDR3 is made up of 15 amino acids. V lost 2 bases, J lost 7 bases, and 9 bases stayed unmatched.

This clonotype was picked up a small number of times. The V gene is TRBV7-2, the J gene TRBJ2-1; 10 nucleotides agree with TRBD2. The CDR3 length is 16 residues. After removal of 5 bases from V and 8 bases from J, the junction contained 12 bases not matched to a gene. CDR1 is SGHTA, CDR2 FQGNSA, per germline. CDR3 sequence (DNA): TGTGCCAGCAGCCGACGGAGCGGGAGGGGGGTGGATGAGCAGTTCTTC. This translates into CASSRRSGRGVDEQFF.

The chain joins TRBV5-1 to TRBJ2-1; 8 bases map to TRBD2. Germline V gene data show CDR1 as SGHRS and CDR2 as YFSETQ. The CDR3 is 16 residues long. V lost 1 base and J lost 6; bases outside the gene matches: 9. The DNA of the CDR3 is TGCGCCAGCAGCTTGACTAGCGGAGTGGGAAGCAATGAGCAGTTCTTC. This translates into CASSLTSGVGSNEQFF.

The genes are TRBV7-2 and TRBJ2-1, with 11 bases fitting TRBD2. Germline lookup yields CDR1 SGHTA and CDR2 FQGNSA. The length of the CDR3 is 15 residues. The V and J ends lost 4 bases and 7 bases, in that order; junction bases with no gene match: 6. Here the CDR3 reads CASSSLGTSGNEQFF. Here the CDR3 DNA reads TGTGCCAGCAGCTCCCTGGGGACTAGCGGAAATGAGCAGTTCTTC.

A few counts support this clonotype. The chain is built from TRBV5-1 and TRBJ2-5; the match to TRBD1 covers 8 bases. CDR3 size: 15 residues. The ends lost 4 bases at V and 1 base at J; junction bases unmatched: 6. From germline, CDR1 is SGHRS and CDR2 YFSETQ. Written as DNA, the CDR3 is TGCGCCAGCAGCGCTGGGACAGGCTTCCAAGAGACCCAGTACTTC. Its protein product is CASSAGTGFQETQYF. The full variable domain, in which reference TRBV5-1 and TRBJ2-5 provide the parts outside the CDR3, is KAGVTQTPRYLIKTRGQQVTLSCSPISGHRSVSWYQQTPGQGLQFLFEYFSETQRNKGNFPGRFSGRQFSNSRSEMNVSTLELGDSALYLCASSAGTGFQETQYFGPGTRLLVL.

The DNA for the CDR3 is TGTGCCAGCAGCTTAACTCCTCATGGAAACACCATATATTTT. Translating it yields CASSLTPHGNTIYF. V gene TRBV7-2 combines with J gene TRBJ1-3; D gene unclear. The CDR3 is made up of 14 amino acids. The V gene's germline CDR1 is SGHTA and CDR2 FQGNSA. Deletions cut 2 bases from V and 3 bases from J, with 8 bases between.

This clonotype was observed many times. The V call is TRBV6-1, the J call TRBJ2-1; 11 positions match TRBD2. Germline loops: CDR1 MNHNS, CDR2 SASEGT. This CDR3 contains 15 residues. V dropped 5 bases and J dropped 5; count of bases not matched to a gene: 5. The CDR3 DNA is TGTGCCAGCAGTCGCCCGGGACTAGCGGACAATGAGCAGTTCTTC. This encodes CASSRPGLADNEQFF.

This clonotype has only a few counts. The chain uses TRBV28 and TRBJ1-2, with 8 bases matching TRBD1. Trimming cost V 1 base and J 3 bases; bases outside gene matches: 4. Looked up from germline, CDR1 is MDHEN and CDR2 is SYDVKM. This CDR3 region has 15 residues. This CDR3 is CASSLSGQGHYGYTF. CDR3 in DNA: TGTGCCAGCAGTTTATCAGGACAGGGTCACTATGGCTACACCTTC.